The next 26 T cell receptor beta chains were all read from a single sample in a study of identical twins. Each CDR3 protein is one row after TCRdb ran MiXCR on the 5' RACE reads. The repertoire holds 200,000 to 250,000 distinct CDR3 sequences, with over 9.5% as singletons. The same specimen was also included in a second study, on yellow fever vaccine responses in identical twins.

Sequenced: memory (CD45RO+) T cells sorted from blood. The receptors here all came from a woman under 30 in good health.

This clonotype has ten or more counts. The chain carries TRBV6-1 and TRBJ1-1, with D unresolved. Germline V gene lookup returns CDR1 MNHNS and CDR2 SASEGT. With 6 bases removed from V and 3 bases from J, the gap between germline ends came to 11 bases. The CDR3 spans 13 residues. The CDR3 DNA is TGTGCCAGCAGGTGGGGTCGTGACACTGAAGCTTTCTTT. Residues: CASRWGRDTEAFF.

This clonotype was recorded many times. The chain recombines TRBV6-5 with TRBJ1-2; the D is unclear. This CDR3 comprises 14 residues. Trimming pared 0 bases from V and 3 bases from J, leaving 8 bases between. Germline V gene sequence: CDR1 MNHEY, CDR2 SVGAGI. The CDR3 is CASSYSNSYYGYTF. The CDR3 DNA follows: TGTGCCAGCAGTTACTCGAACAGCTACTATGGCTACACCTTC.

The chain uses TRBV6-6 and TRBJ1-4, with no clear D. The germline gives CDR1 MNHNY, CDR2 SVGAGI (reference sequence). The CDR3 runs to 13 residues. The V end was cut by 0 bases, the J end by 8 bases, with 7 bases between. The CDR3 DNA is TGTGCCAGCAGTTACTCGATCAGGGAAAAACTGTTTTTT. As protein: CASSYSIREKLFF.

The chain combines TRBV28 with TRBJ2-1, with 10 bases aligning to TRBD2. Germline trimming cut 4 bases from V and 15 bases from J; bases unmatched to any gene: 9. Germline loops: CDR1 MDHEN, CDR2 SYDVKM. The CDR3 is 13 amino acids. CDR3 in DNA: TGTGCCAGCAGTTCTCCAGGGACTAGCGTGATGTTCTTC. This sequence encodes CASSSPGTSVMFF.

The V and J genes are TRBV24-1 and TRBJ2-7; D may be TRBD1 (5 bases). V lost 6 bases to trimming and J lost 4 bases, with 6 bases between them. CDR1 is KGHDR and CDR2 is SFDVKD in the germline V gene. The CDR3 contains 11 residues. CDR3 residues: CATSSGYEQYF. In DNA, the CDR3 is TGTGCCACCAGTTCAGGGTACGAGCAGTACTTC.

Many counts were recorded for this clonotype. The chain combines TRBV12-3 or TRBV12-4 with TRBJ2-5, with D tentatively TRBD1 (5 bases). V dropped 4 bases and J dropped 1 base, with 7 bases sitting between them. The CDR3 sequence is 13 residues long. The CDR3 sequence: CASSYRGQETQYF. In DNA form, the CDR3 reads TGTGCCAGCAGTTATAGGGGCCAAGAGACCCAGTACTTC.

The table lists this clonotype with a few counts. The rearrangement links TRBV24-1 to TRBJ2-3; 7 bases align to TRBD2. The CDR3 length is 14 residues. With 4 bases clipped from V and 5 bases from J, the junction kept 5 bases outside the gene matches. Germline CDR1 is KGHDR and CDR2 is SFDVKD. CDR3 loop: CATSDPGGVDTQYF. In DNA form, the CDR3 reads TGTGCCACCAGTGACCCGGGAGGAGTAGATACGCAGTATTTT.

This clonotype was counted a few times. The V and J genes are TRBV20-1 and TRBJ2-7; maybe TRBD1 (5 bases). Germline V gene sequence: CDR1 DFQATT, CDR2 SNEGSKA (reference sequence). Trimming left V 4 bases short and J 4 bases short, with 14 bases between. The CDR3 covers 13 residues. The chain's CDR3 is CSAIAGSAYEQYF. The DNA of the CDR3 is TGCAGTGCTATCGCAGGGTCGGCTTACGAGCAGTACTTC.

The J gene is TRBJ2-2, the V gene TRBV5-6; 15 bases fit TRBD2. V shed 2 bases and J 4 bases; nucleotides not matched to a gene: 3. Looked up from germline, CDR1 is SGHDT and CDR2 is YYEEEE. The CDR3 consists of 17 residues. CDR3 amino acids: CASSFGLAGGSTGELFF. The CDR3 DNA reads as TGTGCCAGCAGCTTTGGACTAGCGGGGGGGTCCACCGGGGAGCTGTTTTTT.

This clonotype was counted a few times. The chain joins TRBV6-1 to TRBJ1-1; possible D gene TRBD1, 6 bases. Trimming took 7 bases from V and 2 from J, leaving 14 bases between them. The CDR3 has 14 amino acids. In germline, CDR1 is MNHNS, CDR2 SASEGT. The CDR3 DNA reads TGTGCCAGCACCCCGGGACAAGCTAACACTGAAGCTTTCTTT. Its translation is CASTPGQANTEAFF.

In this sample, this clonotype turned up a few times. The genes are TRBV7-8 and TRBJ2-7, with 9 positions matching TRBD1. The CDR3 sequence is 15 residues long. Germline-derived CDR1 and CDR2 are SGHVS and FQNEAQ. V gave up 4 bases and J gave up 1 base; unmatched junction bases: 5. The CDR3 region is CASSWDRATSYEQYF. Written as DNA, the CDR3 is TGTGCCAGCAGCTGGGACAGGGCGACGTCCTACGAGCAGTACTTC.

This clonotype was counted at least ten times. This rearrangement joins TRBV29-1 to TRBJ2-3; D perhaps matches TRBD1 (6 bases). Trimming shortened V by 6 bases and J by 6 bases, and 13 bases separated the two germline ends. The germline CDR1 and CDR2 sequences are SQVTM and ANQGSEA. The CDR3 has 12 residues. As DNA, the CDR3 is TGCAGCGTATTTCAGGGGTCGGATACGCAGTATTTT. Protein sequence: CSVFQGSDTQYF.

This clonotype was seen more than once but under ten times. The CDR3 nucleotides read TGTGCCAGCAGCGCTGGGGTCGAGCAGTTCTTC. This gives the protein CASSAGVEQFF. The chain is built from TRBV3-1 and TRBJ2-1; D is ambiguous. The CDR3 totals 11 residues. V lost 5 bases and J lost 10, with 9 bases in between. The germline gives CDR1 LGHDT, CDR2 YNNKEL (reference sequence).

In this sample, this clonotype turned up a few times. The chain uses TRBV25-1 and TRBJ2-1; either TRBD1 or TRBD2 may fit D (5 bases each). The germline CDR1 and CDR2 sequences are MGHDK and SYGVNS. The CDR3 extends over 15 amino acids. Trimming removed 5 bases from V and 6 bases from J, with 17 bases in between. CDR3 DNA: TGTGCCAGCAGTCAAGCACGGGGCGCGGGCAATGAGCAGTTCTTC. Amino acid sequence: CASSQARGAGNEQFF.

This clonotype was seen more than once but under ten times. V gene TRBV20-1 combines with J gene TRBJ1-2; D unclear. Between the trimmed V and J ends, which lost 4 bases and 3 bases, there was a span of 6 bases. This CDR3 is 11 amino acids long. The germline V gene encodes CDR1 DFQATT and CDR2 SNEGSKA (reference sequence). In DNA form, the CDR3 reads TGCAGTGCTATCGGGGACTATGGCTACACCTTC. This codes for CSAIGDYGYTF.

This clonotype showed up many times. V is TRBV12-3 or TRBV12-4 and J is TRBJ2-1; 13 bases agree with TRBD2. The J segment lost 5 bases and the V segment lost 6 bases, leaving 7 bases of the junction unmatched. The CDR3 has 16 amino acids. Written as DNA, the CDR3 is TGTGCCAGCAGGCGGACTAGCGGGGGATTTAACAATGAGCAGTTCTTC. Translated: CASRRTSGGFNNEQFF.

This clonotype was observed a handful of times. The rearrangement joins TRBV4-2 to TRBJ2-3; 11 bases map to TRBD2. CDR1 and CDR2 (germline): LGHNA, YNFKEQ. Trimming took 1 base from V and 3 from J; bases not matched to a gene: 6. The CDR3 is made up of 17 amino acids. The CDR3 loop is CASSQVLAGVRTDTQYF. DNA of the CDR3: TGTGCCAGCAGCCAAGTACTAGCGGGAGTTAGGACAGATACGCAGTATTTT.

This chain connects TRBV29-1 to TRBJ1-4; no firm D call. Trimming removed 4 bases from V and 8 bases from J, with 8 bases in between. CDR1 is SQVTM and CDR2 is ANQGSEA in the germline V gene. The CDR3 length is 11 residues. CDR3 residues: CSVAFGEKLFF. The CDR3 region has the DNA TGCAGCGTTGCCTTCGGAGAAAAACTGTTTTTT.

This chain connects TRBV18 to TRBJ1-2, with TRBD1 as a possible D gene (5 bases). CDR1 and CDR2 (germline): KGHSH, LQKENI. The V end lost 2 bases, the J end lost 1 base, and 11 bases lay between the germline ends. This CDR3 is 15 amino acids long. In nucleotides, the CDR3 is TGTGCCAGCTCACCAGTACAGGAAGTTAACTATGGCTACACCTTC. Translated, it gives CASSPVQEVNYGYTF.

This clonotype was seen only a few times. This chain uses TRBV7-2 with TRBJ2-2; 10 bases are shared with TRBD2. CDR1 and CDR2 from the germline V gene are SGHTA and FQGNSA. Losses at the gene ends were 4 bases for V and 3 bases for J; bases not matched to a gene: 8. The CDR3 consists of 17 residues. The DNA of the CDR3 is TGTGCCAGCAGCTCCCCCGCGCTAGCGGGAGACACCGGGGAGCTGTTTTTT. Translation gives CASSSPALAGDTGELFF. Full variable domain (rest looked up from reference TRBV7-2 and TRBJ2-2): GAGVSQSPSNKVTEKGKDVELRCDPISGHTALYWYRQSLGQGLEFLIYFQGNSAPDKSGLPSDRFSAERTGGSVSTLTIQRTQQEDSAVYLCASSSPALAGDTGELFFGEGSRLTVL.

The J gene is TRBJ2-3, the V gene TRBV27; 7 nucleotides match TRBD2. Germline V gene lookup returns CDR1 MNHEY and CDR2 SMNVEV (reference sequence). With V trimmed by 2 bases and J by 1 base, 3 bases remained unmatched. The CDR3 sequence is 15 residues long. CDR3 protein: CASSLKGLRTDTQYF. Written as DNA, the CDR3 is TGTGCCAGCAGTTTAAAGGGACTACGCACAGATACGCAGTATTTT.

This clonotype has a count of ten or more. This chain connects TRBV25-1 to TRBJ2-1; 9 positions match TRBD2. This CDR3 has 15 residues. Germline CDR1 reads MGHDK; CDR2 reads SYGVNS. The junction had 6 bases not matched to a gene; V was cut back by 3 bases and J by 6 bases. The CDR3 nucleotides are TGTGCCAGCAGTGAGTTAGCGGGAGAAAGCAATGAGCAGTTCTTC. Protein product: CASSELAGESNEQFF.

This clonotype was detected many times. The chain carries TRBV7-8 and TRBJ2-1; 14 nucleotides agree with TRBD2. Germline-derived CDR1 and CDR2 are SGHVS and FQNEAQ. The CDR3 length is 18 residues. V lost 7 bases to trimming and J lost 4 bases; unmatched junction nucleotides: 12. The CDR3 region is CASNQETGTSGSYNEQFF. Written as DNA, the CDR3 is TGTGCCAGCAACCAAGAGACCGGGACTAGCGGGAGTTACAATGAGCAGTTCTTC.

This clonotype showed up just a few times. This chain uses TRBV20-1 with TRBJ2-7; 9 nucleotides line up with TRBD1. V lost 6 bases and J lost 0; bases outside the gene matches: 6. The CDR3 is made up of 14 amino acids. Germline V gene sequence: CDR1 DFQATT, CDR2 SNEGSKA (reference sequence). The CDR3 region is CSASGTGSSYEQYF. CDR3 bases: TGCAGTGCATCAGGGACAGGGAGCTCCTACGAGCAGTACTTC.

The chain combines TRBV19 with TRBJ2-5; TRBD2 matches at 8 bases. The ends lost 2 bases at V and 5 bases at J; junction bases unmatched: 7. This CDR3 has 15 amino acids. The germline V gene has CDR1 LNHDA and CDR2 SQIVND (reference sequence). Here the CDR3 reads CASSIPGTSGETQYF. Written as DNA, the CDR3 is TGTGCCAGTAGTATACCCGGGACTAGTGGTGAGACCCAGTACTTC.

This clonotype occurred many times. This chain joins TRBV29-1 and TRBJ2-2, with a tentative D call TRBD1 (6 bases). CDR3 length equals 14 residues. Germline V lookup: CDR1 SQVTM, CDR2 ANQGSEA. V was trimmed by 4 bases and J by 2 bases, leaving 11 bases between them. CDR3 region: CSVAGRGNTGELFF. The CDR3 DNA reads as TGCAGCGTTGCTGGCAGGGGTAACACCGGGGAGCTGTTTTTT.